This TCR beta chain originates from a study of tumor and adjacent non-tumor tissue in lung cancer. A modified ARM-PCR protocol with three rounds of nested PCR amplified TCRbeta. TCRdb called the multiplex PCR reads again in MiXCR, with one record for every CDR3 protein. The sample lists 94,000 or so distinct CDR3 sequences, 75% to 85% occurring once. A total of 13 residues make up the CDR3, ends included. Germline V gene sequence: CDR1 SGHNT, CDR2 YENEEA. No cell sorting was done before RNA was extracted from the tissue. The normal lung tissue was taken more than 3 cm from the tumor edge. With respect to this clonotype: Because it lacks the conserved phenylalanine or tryptophan at the end, this CDR3 is likely a read error. No DNA is shown, since the ends of the CDR3 on it are uncertain; the CDR3 is the one TCRdb lists.

This TCR came from a woman between 50 and 59 years old with non-small cell lung cancer. Source material: distant non-tumor lung tissue. The chain couples TRBV11-3 to TRBJ2-1; the D call TRBD1 from the table was never checked on the DNA. CDR3 protein: CASSLVDGGEQLL.